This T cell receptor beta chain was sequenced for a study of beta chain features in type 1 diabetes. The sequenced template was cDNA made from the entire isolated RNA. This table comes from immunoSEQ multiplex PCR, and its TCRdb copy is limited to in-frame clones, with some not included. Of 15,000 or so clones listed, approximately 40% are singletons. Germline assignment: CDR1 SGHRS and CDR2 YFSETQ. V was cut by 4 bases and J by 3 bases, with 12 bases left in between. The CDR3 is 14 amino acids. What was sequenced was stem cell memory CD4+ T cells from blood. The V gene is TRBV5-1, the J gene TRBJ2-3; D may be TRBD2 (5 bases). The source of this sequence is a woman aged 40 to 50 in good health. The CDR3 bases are TGCGCCAGCAGCCCCGGCCGCGGGACAGATACGCAGTATTTT. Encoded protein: CASSPGRGTDTQYF.